The T cell receptor (beta chain) described here comes from a study of T cell responses to AZD1222 COVID-19 vaccine. Study results and limitations: Of spike-specific TCRs, nearly half reportedly target regions left unmutated in variants. A mostly white British donor set with more females was recruited, and clonal diversity was possibly underestimated.

V shed 2 bases, J shed 2 bases, and the junction held 0 bases outside the gene matches. Germline loops: CDR1 MDHEN, CDR2 SYDVKM. This CDR3 is built from 15 residues. Second doses at about 4 or about 12 weeks were pooled. To note about this clone: Antigen unknown.

Profiling relied on immunoSEQ multiplex PCR, and the TCRdb table lists in-frame clones only, not all of them. The sample carries around 26,000 clones, 88% recorded once. Here the sequenced sample was peripheral blood, taken 28 days after the second AZD1222 dose. The chain carries TRBV28 and TRBJ2-6, with 7 bases aligning to TRBD2. The source is an adult who received the AZD1222 COVID-19 vaccine. Written as DNA, the CDR3 is TGTGCCAGCAGTTTAGCGGGGGCTGGGGCCAACGTCCTGACTTTC. Translation gives CASSLAGAGANVLTF.